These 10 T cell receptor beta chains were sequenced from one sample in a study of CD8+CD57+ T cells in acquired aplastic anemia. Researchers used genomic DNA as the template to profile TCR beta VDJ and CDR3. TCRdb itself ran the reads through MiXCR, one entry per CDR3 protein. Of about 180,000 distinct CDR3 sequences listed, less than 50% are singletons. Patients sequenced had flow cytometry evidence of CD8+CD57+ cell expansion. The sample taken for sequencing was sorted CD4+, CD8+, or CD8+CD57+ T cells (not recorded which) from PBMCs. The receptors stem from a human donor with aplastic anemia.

The CDR3 nucleotides read TGTGCCAGCAGCTTAGCCTGGGGTAGCGGGTTGGATACGCAGTATTTT. As protein: CASSLAWGSGLDTQYF. This chain joins TRBV7-6 and TRBJ2-3; 7 bases agree with TRBD2. The V segment lost 0 bases and the J segment 6 bases; nucleotides outside the gene matches: 9. Germline V gene sequence: CDR1 SGHVS, CDR2 FNYEAQ. CDR3 length equals 16 residues. The complete variable domain, with remaining parts taken from reference TRBV7-6 and TRBJ2-3, reads GAGVSQSPRYKVTKRGQDVALRCDPISGHVSLYWYRQALGQGPEFLTYFNYEAQQDKSGLPNDRFSAERPEGSISTLTIQRTEQRDSAMYRCASSLAWGSGLDTQYFGPGTRLTVL.

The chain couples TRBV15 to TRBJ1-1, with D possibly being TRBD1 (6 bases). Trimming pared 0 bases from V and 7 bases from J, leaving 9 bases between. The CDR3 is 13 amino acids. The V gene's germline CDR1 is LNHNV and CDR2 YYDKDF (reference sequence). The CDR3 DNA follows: TGTGCCACCAGCAGAGACAGGGGCGGTGAAGCTTTCTTT. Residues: CATSRDRGGEAFF. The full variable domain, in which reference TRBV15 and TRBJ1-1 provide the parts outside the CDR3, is DAMVIQNPRYQVTQFGKPVTLSCSQTLNHNVMYWYQQKSSQAPKLLFHYYDKDFNNEADTPDNFQSRRPNTSFCFLDIRSPGLGDTAMYLCATSRDRGGEAFFGQGTRLTVV.

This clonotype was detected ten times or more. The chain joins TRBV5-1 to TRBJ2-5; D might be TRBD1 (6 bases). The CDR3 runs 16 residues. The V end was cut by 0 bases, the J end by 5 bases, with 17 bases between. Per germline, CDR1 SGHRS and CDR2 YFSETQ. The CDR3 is CASSLGAQGGFETQYF. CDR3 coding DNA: TGCGCCAGCAGCTTGGGTGCACAGGGTGGTTTTGAGACCCAGTACTTC.

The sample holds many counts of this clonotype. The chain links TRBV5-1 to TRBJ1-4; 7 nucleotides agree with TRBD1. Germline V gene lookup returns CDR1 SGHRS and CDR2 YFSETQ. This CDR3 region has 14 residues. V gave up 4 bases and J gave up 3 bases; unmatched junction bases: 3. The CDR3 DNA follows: TGCGCCAGCAGCCCCGGACAGGCTAATGAAAAACTGTTTTTT. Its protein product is CASSPGQANEKLFF.

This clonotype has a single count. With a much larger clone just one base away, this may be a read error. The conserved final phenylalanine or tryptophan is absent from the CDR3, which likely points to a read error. For the CDR3, the DNA is TGTGCCAGCAGTGAGCTTATCAGGGTAGCCAAAAACATTCAGTACCTC. Amino acid sequence: CASSELIRVAKNIQYL. The chain links TRBV2 to TRBJ2-4, with D perhaps matching TRBD1 (5 bases). V was pared by 3 bases and J by 0 bases, with 12 bases between. CDR1 and CDR2 (germline): SNHLY, FYNNEI. This CDR3 comprises 16 residues.

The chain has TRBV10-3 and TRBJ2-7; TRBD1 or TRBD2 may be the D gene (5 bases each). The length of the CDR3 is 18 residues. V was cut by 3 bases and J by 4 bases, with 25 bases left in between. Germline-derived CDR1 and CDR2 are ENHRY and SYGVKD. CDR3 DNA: TGTGCCATCAGTGATTCGCTCAATTCGGGGCATCTACCTTACGAGCAGTACTTC. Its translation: CAISDSLNSGHLPYEQYF.

The DNA of the CDR3 is TGTGCCAGCAGCCAAGATCGGGGGTTAAGGGAGGCTACCAAAAACATTCAGTACTTC. Protein product: CASSQDRGLREATKNIQYF. This chain links TRBV14 with TRBJ2-4; D is possibly TRBD2 (6 bases). Trimming took 0 bases from V and 2 from J, leaving 20 bases between them. CDR1 SGHDN and CDR2 FVKESK come from the germline V gene. The CDR3 runs 19 residues. Filled out from reference TRBV14 and TRBJ2-4, the complete variable domain reads EAGVTQFPSHSVIEKGQTVTLRCDPISGHDNLYWYRRVMGKEIKFLLHFVKESKQDESGMPNNRFLAERTGGTYSTLKVQPAELEDSGVYFCASSQDRGLREATKNIQYFGAGTRLSVL.

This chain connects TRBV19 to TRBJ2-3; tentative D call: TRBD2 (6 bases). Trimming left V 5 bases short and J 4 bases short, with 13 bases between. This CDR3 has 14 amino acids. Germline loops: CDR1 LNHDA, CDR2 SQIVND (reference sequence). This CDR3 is CASSPQGLADTQYF. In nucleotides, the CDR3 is TGTGCCAGTAGTCCCCAGGGACTCGCAGATACGCAGTATTTT.

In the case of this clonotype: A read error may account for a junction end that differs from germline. In DNA, the CDR3 is TGTGCCAGCAGCCCCGCCACCAGCGTAGTTCTGGATACGCGGTATTTT. Protein: CASSPATSVVLDTRYF. This sequence joins TRBV11-1 and TRBJ2-3; D unclear. Germline V gene data show CDR1 as SGHAT and CDR2 as FQDESV (reference sequence). This CDR3 is built from 16 residues.

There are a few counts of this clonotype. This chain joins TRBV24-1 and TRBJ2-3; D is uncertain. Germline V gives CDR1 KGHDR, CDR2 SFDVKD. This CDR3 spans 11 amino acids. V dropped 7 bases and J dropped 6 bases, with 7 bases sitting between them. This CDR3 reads CATSLEDTQYF. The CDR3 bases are TGTGCCACCAGCCTAGAGGATACGCAGTATTTT.